Listed below are T cell receptor beta chains from one sample, sequenced in a study of blood T cells in healthy people across ages. TCRdb re-called the 5' RACE reads with MiXCR, one entry per CDR3 protein. The table has 550,000 to 600,000 distinct CDR3 sequences, around half seen once. The sequencing sample was made of blood. Receptor source: a man older than 75 in good health. CDR3s include the opening cysteine and the closing phenylalanine or tryptophan. A D gene is named only where the DNA matches it firmly. Rows give clone size only sometimes, using once, few, many, or a class for an expanded clone.

J: TRBJ2-3
D: TRBD1
V: TRBV20-1
size: few
CDR3: CSAPRGRVSTDTQYF
DNA: TGCAGTGCTCCGAGGGGGCGGGTCAGCACAGATACGCAGTATTTT

J: TRBJ2-5
D: NA
V: TRBV25-1
size: NA
CDR3: CASIVSVGGSAQYF
DNA: TGTGCCAGCATTGTGAGTGTTGGGGGTTCGGCCCAGTACTTC

J: TRBJ1-4
D: NA
V: TRBV5-1
size: NA
CDR3: CASSTQPGSDEKLFF
DNA: TGCGCCAGCAGCACTCAACCGGGCTCTGATGAAAAACTGTTTTTT

J: TRBJ2-7
D: NA
V: TRBV7-9
size: NA
CDR3: CASSVGNTASYEQYF
DNA: TGTGCCAGCAGCGTCGGGAATACTGCCTCCTACGAGCAGTACTTC

J: TRBJ2-3
D: TRBD2
V: TRBV7-8
size: NA
CDR3: CASSLGAGETDTQYF
DNA: TGTGCCAGCAGCTTGGGAGCGGGAGAGACAGATACGCAGTATTTT

J: TRBJ1-2
D: NA
V: TRBV5-1
size: few
CDR3: CASSDPGTSYSGYTF
DNA: TGCGCCAGCAGCGACCCAGGGACATCGTATTCCGGCTACACCTTC

J: TRBJ2-7
D: NA
V: TRBV20-1
size: few
CDR3: CSAMDQPYEQYF
DNA: TGCAGTGCTATGGACCAACCCTACGAGCAGTACTTC

J: TRBJ2-7
D: TRBD1
V: TRBV4-3
size: NA
CDR3: CASSQTRQGAQYF
DNA: TGCGCCAGCAGCCAAACCCGACAGGGCGCGCAGTACTTC

J: TRBJ2-2
D: NA
V: TRBV20-1
size: once
CDR3: CSAMGHDTGELFF
DNA: TGCAGTGCTATGGGACATGACACCGGGGAGCTGTTTTTT

J: TRBJ2-7
D: NA
V: TRBV19
size: NA
CDR3: CASSRDSSYNEQYF
DNA: TGTGCCAGTAGTAGGGACTCCTCCTACAATGAGCAGTACTTC

J: TRBJ1-2
D: NA
V: TRBV20-1
size: NA
CDR3: CSAPPSGTAKRSGYTF
DNA: TGCAGTGCTCCCCCCAGCGGAACGGCGAAACGGTCTGGCTACACCTTC

J: TRBJ1-5
D: NA
V: TRBV2
size: few
CDR3: CASMGGNQPQHF
DNA: TGTGCCAGCATGGGAGGCAATCAGCCCCAGCATTTT

J: TRBJ2-5
D: TRBD2
V: TRBV5-1
size: NA
CDR3: CASRTSGLQETQYF
DNA: TGCGCCAGCAGGACTAGCGGGCTCCAAGAGACCCAGTACTTC

J: TRBJ2-5
D: TRBD2
V: TRBV5-1
size: NA
CDR3: CASFETSGSGETQYF
DNA: TGCGCCAGCTTTGAGACTAGCGGGAGTGGAGAGACCCAGTACTTC

J: TRBJ2-7
D: NA
V: TRBV6-5
size: many
CDR3: CASRGSAVYEQYF
DNA: TGTGCCAGCCGCGGCTCGGCTGTCTACGAGCAGTACTTC

J: TRBJ1-2
D: TRBD1
V: TRBV6-2/TRBV6-3
size: NA
CDR3: CASRHPGTGNYGYTF
DNA: TGTGCCAGCAGACACCCCGGGACAGGAAACTATGGCTACACCTTC

J: TRBJ2-7
D: TRBD2
V: TRBV10-2
size: NA
CDR3: CATSAGRLSYEQYF
DNA: TGCGCCACCTCCGCCGGGAGGCTCTCCTACGAGCAGTACTTT

J: TRBJ2-7
D: TRBD1
V: TRBV2
size: NA
CDR3: CASSADRGGNDEQYF
DNA: TGTGCCAGCAGTGCCGACAGGGGAGGTAACGACGAGCAGTACTTC

J: TRBJ1-6
D: NA
V: TRBV20-1
size: once
CDR3: CSAAGTPELGSPLHF
DNA: TGCAGTGCCGCCGGGACCCCAGAATTAGGTTCACCCCTCCACTTT

J: TRBJ2-1
D: NA
V: TRBV11-2
size: NA
CDR3: CASSYSRVFNEQFF
DNA: TGTGCCAGCAGCTATAGCCGGGTCTTCAATGAGCAGTTCTTC

J: TRBJ2-5
D: TRBD2
V: TRBV11-2
size: few
CDR3: CASSLGLAGGGQYF
DNA: TGTGCCAGCAGCTTAGGACTAGCGGGAGGGGGGCAGTACTTC

J: TRBJ1-2
D: NA
V: TRBV15
size: NA
CDR3: CATSRAGLANYGYTF
DNA: TGTGCCACCAGCAGAGCGGGACTAGCTAACTATGGCTACACCTTC

J: TRBJ2-1
D: NA
V: TRBV4-1
size: many
CDR3: CASSQELTGYSYNEQFF
DNA: TGCGCCAGCAGCCAAGAATTAACCGGGTACTCCTACAATGAGCAGTTCTTC

J: TRBJ2-1
D: NA
V: TRBV10-3
size: few
CDR3: CAISLTGSYNEQFF
DNA: TGTGCCATCAGTTTGACAGGCTCCTACAATGAGCAGTTCTTC

J: TRBJ1-4
D: NA
V: TRBV20-1
size: NA
CDR3: CSARSRPGRMGTNEKLFF
DNA: TGCAGTGCTAGATCCCGGCCAGGCCGAATGGGTACTAATGAAAAACTGTTTTTT

J: TRBJ2-1
D: TRBD2
V: TRBV6-6
size: many
CDR3: CASRGLAGGLRANEQFF
DNA: TGTGCCAGCAGAGGACTAGCGGGGGGATTAAGGGCCAATGAGCAGTTCTTC

J: TRBJ2-5
D: TRBD2
V: TRBV25-1
size: NA
CDR3: CATEPSGGRLETQYF
DNA: TGTGCCACCGAACCCAGCGGGGGACGACTTGAGACCCAGTACTTC

J: TRBJ2-3
D: TRBD2
V: TRBV7-2
size: few
CDR3: CASRLSSGRADTQYF
DNA: TGTGCCAGCAGACTATCTAGCGGGAGGGCGGATACGCAGTATTTT

J: TRBJ1-6
D: NA
V: TRBV6-6
size: many
CDR3: CASSYAPYNSPLHF
DNA: TGTGCCAGCAGTTATGCCCCCTATAATTCACCCCTCCACTTT

J: TRBJ1-2
D: TRBD1
V: TRBV6-1
size: NA
CDR3: CASSETSTGRYGYTF
DNA: TGTGCCAGCAGTGAAACCTCGACAGGGCGCTATGGCTACACCTTC

J: TRBJ1-2
D: NA
V: TRBV5-1
size: NA
CDR3: CASSTDGTYGYTF
DNA: TGCGCCAGCAGCACAGACGGAACCTATGGCTACACCTTC

J: TRBJ1-2
D: NA
V: TRBV27
size: NA
CDR3: CASSAPGTYGYTF
DNA: TGTGCCAGCAGTGCCCCAGGGACCTATGGCTACACCTTC

J: TRBJ2-7
D: TRBD2
V: TRBV20-1
size: NA
CDR3: CSARGLAGVQYF
DNA: TGCAGTGCTCGGGGACTAGCGGGTGTGCAGTACTTC

J: TRBJ2-7
D: TRBD1
V: TRBV5-6
size: NA
CDR3: CASSSRRTGSYNEQYF
DNA: TGTGCCAGCAGCTCGCGTCGGACAGGCTCCTACAATGAGCAGTACTTC

J: TRBJ2-3
D: TRBD2
V: TRBV12-3/TRBV12-4
size: few
CDR3: CASSFGTASGRRADTQYF
DNA: TGTGCCAGCAGTTTTGGCACCGCTAGCGGGAGACGCGCAGATACGCAGTATTTT

J: TRBJ2-3
D: TRBD1
V: TRBV10-1
size: few
CDR3: CASSGQPGQGLTDTQYF
DNA: TGCGCCAGCAGTGGTCAACCGGGACAGGGCCTCACAGATACGCAGTATTTT

J: TRBJ2-7
D: TRBD2
V: TRBV3-1
size: many
CDR3: CASRASGGVYEQYF
DNA: TGTGCCAGCAGGGCTAGCGGGGGGGTCTACGAGCAGTACTTC

J: TRBJ2-1
D: NA
V: TRBV14
size: NA
CDR3: CASSQDLGTNYNEQFF
DNA: TGTGCCAGCAGCCAAGATTTGGGGACAAACTACAATGAGCAGTTCTTC

J: TRBJ2-5
D: NA
V: TRBV20-1
size: NA
CDR3: CSAATRGETQYF
DNA: TGCAGTGCGGCAACCAGAGGAGAGACCCAGTACTTC

J: TRBJ2-3
D: NA
V: TRBV5-1
size: NA
CDR3: CASGAGDTDTQYF
DNA: TGCGCCAGCGGGGCAGGGGACACAGATACGCAGTATTTT

J: TRBJ1-6
D: NA
V: TRBV7-9
size: NA
CDR3: CASSFLGGDNSPLHF
DNA: TGTGCCAGCAGCTTCTTGGGCGGAGATAATTCACCCCTCCACTTT

J: TRBJ1-2
D: NA
V: TRBV6-5
size: many
CDR3: CASSQGFYGYTF
DNA: TGTGCCAGCAGCCAGGGGTTCTATGGCTACACCTTC

J: TRBJ1-5
D: TRBD1
V: TRBV6-2/TRBV6-3
size: NA
CDR3: CASRSPGTGNQPQHF
DNA: TGTGCCAGCAGATCCCCGGGGACAGGGAATCAGCCCCAGCATTTT

J: TRBJ2-1
D: TRBD2
V: TRBV2
size: NA
CDR3: CASIPLTGGNEQFF
DNA: TGTGCCAGCATTCCCCTTACGGGGGGGAATGAGCAGTTCTTC

J: TRBJ2-7
D: TRBD2
V: TRBV3-1
size: NA
CDR3: CASSHGDSGVYEQYF
DNA: TGTGCCAGCAGCCATGGCGATAGCGGGGTCTACGAGCAGTACTTC

J: TRBJ2-1
D: NA
V: TRBV19
size: NA
CDR3: CASRRDSQYNEQFF
DNA: TGTGCCAGTAGACGCGACAGCCAATACAATGAGCAGTTCTTC

J: TRBJ2-3
D: TRBD2
V: TRBV29-1
size: NA
CDR3: CSVGVLAGGSDTQYF
DNA: TGCAGCGTGGGGGTACTAGCGGGAGGCTCAGATACGCAGTATTTT

J: TRBJ1-5
D: NA
V: TRBV6-2/TRBV6-3
size: few
CDR3: CASSPGLGSNQPQHF
DNA: TGTGCCAGCAGTCCGGGGCTGGGGAGCAATCAGCCCCAGCATTTT

J: TRBJ2-1
D: TRBD1
V: TRBV7-9
size: few
CDR3: CASSLVWDSLNEQFF
DNA: TGTGCCAGCAGCTTAGTATGGGACAGCTTGAATGAGCAGTTCTTC

J: TRBJ2-1
D: TRBD1
V: TRBV20-1
size: NA
CDR3: CSAKTGPSPYNEQFF
DNA: TGCAGTGCCAAGACAGGGCCCAGCCCCTACAATGAGCAGTTCTTC

J: TRBJ2-5
D: TRBD2
V: TRBV4-3
size: NA
CDR3: CASSQGRGGQETQYF
DNA: TGCGCCAGCAGCCAAGGACGGGGGGGGCAAGAGACCCAGTACTTC

J: TRBJ2-1
D: TRBD2
V: TRBV20-1
size: NA
CDR3: CSADSGSNNEQFF
DNA: TGCAGTGCTGACAGCGGGAGTAACAATGAGCAGTTCTTC

J: TRBJ2-1
D: TRBD2
V: TRBV3-1
size: few
CDR3: CASSKRTSGSSYNEQFF
DNA: TGTGCCAGCAGCAAAAGGACTAGCGGGAGCTCCTACAATGAGCAGTTCTTC

J: TRBJ2-1
D: NA
V: TRBV12-3/TRBV12-4
size: NA
CDR3: CASTSTSGNNEQFF
DNA: TGTGCCAGCACCTCCACTTCCGGGAACAATGAGCAGTTCTTC

J: TRBJ2-7
D: NA
V: TRBV7-2
size: NA
CDR3: CASSLPSVDEQYF
DNA: TGTGCCAGCAGCTTGCCTAGCGTCGACGAGCAGTACTTC

J: TRBJ2-5
D: TRBD2
V: TRBV5-1
size: few
CDR3: CASSFSGGAGGETQYF
DNA: TGCGCCAGCAGCTTCAGCGGGGGGGCTGGAGGAGAGACCCAGTACTTC